Shown below are 5 T cell receptor beta chains from a single sample sequenced in a study of cytomegalovirus exposure and HLA in healthy donors. PCR primers comprised 60 Vbeta and 13 Jbeta primers. Clones were sequenced by immunoSEQ multiplex PCR, and TCRdb holds only the in-frame ones, with some missing. This table has more than 80,000 clones, around 64% appearing once. Material for sequencing was PBMCs. The source is a man aged 60 to 69 in good health and CMV-seronegative.

This clone was seen a handful of times. This chain connects TRBV5-8 to TRBJ1-5; D is possibly TRBD1 (6 bases). Trimming stripped 4 bases from V and 5 bases from J, with 13 bases between. CDR3 length equals 14 residues. The V gene's germline CDR1 is SGHTS and CDR2 YDEGEE. The chain's CDR3 is CASSPRGGHQPQHF. CDR3 in DNA: TGTGCCAGCAGCCCCCGAGGGGGACATCAGCCCCAGCATTTT.

The chain combines TRBV5-6 with TRBJ1-1; D remains unclear. Trimming took off 1 base at V and 8 bases at J, with 6 bases between the two ends. Germline V gene sequence: CDR1 SGHDT, CDR2 YYEEEE. The CDR3 loop spans 11 amino acids. CDR3 sequence reads: CASSLYREAFF. Written as DNA, the CDR3 is TGTGCCAGCAGCTTGTACAGAGAAGCTTTCTTT.

This clone came up once. V usage is TRBV28 and J usage is TRBJ1-6; the match to TRBD1 covers 8 bases. CDR3 length equals 15 residues. Looked up from germline, CDR1 is MDHEN and CDR2 is SYDVKM. V trimming: 3 bases; J trimming: 9 bases; junction bases outside the gene matches: 7. The CDR3, as DNA: TGTGCCAGCAGTTTCAGTCAGGGGGCGGGTTCACCCCTCCACTTT. It specifies CASSFSQGAGSPLHF.

This chain connects TRBV19 to TRBJ1-1; 11 positions agree with TRBD1. This CDR3 has 14 amino acids. The J segment lost 5 bases and the V segment lost 5 bases, leaving 4 bases of the junction unmatched. Per germline, CDR1 LNHDA and CDR2 SQIVND (reference sequence). CDR3 region: CASSPWDRGTEAFF. CDR3 bases: TGTGCCAGTAGTCCGTGGGACAGGGGGACTGAAGCTTTCTTT.

The V call is TRBV29-1, the J call TRBJ1-2; D is perhaps TRBD1 (5 bases). V dropped 6 bases and J dropped 0 bases, with 14 bases sitting between them. The CDR3 length is 14 residues. Germline lookup yields CDR1 SQVTM and CDR2 ANQGSEA. The DNA of the CDR3 is TGCAGCGTCGACAGACTGCTAGCTAACTATGGCTACACCTTC. Encoded protein: CSVDRLLANYGYTF.